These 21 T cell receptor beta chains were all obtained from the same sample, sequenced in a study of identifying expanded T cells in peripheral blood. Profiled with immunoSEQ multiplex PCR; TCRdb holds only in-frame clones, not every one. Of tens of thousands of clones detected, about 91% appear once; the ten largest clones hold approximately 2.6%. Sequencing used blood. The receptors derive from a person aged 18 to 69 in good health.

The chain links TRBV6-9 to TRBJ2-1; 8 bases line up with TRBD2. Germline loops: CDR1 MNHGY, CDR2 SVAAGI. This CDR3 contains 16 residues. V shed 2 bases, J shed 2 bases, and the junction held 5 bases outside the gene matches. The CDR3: CASSYREGGPYNEQFF. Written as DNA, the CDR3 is TGTGCCAGCAGTTATCGGGAGGGCGGGCCCTACAATGAGCAGTTCTTC.

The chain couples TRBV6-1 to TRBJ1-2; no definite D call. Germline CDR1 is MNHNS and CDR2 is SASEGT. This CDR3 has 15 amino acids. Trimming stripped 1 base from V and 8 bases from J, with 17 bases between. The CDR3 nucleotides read TGTGCCAGCAGTGAAGGGATCCGGGGAGGAGGAGGCTACACCTTC. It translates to CASSEGIRGGGGYTF.

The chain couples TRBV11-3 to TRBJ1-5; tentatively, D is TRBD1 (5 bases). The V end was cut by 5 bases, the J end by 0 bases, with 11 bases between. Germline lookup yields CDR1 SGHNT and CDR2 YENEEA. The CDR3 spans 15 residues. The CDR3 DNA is TGTGCCAGCAGCCGACAGTACTATAGCAATCAGCCCCAGCATTTT. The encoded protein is CASSRQYYSNQPQHF.

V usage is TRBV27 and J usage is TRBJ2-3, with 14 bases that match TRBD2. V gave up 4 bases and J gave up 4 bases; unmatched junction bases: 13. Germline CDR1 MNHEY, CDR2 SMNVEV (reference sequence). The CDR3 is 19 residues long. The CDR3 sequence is CASSSPEPGLAGGADTQYF. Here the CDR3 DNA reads TGTGCCAGCAGTTCCCCGGAACCAGGACTAGCGGGGGGAGCAGATACGCAGTATTTT.

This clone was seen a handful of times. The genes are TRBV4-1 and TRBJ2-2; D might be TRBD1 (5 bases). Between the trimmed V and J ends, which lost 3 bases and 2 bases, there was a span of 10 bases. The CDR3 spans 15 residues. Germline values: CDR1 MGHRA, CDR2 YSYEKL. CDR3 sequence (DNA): TGCGCCAGCAGCCATCCCGACAGTAACACCGGGGAGCTGTTTTTT. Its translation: CASSHPDSNTGELFF.

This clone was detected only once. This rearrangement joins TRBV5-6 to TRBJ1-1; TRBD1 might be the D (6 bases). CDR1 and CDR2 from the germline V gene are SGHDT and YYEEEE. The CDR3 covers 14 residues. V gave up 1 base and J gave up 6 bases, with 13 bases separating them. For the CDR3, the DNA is TGTGCCAGCAGCTTGAGCTCGGGACAACCTGAAGCTTTCTTT. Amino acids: CASSLSSGQPEAFF.

The CDR3 region is CASSLVPRQPQHF. Here the CDR3 DNA reads TGTGCCAGCAGCTTAGTCCCGAGGCAGCCCCAGCATTTT. The chain recombines TRBV7-2 with TRBJ1-5; D unclear. The germline CDR1 and CDR2 sequences are SGHTA and FQGNSA. Trimming cost V 1 base and J 7 bases, with 8 bases left between them. There are 13 residues in the CDR3.

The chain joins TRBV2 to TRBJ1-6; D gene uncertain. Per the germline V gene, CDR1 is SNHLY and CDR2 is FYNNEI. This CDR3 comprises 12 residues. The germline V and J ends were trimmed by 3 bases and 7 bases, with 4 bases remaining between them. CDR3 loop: CASSDGNSPLHF. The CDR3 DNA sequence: TGTGCCAGCAGTGACGGAAATTCACCCCTCCACTTT. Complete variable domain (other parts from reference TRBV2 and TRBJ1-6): EPEVTQTPSHQVTQMGQEVILRCVPISNHLYFYWYRQILGQKVEFLVSFYNNEISEKSEIFDDQFSVERPDGSNFTLKIRSTKLEDSAMYFCASSDGNSPLHFGNGTRLTVT.

CDR3 DNA sequence: TGTGCCAGCAGCTCTTCGGGGGTGCCATATGGCTACACCTTC. Translation: CASSSSGVPYGYTF. The chain employs TRBV28 and TRBJ1-2; possibly TRBD1 for D (5 bases). Trimming removed 6 bases from V and 5 bases from J, with 16 bases in between. The CDR3 is 14 residues long. Germline CDR1 reads MDHEN; CDR2 reads SYDVKM.

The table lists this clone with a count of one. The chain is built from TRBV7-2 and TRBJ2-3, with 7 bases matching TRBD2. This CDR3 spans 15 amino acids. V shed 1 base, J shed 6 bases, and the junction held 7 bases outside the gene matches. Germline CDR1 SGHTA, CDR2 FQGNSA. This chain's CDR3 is CASSLGGLGVDTQYF. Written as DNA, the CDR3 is TGTGCCAGCAGCTTAGGTGGACTAGGAGTGGATACGCAGTATTTT. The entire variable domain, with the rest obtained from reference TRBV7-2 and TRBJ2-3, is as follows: GAGVSQSPSNKVTEKGKDVELRCDPISGHTALYWYRQSLGQGLEFLIYFQGNSAPDKSGLPSDRFSAERTGGSVSTLTIQRTQQEDSAVYLCASSLGGLGVDTQYFGPGTRLTVL.

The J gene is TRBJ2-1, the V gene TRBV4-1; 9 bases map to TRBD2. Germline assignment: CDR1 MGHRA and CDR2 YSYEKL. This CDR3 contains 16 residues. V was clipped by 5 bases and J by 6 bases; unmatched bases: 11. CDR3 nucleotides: TGCGCCAGCAGCTACGGGGTTAGCGGGAGACGCAATGAGCAGTTCTTC. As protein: CASSYGVSGRRNEQFF.

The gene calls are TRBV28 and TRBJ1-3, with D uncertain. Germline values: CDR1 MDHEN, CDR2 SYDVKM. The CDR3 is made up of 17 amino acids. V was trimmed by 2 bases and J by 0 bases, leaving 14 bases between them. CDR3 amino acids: CASSLTTPLRSGNTIYF. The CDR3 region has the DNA TGTGCCAGCAGTTTAACCACACCCTTGCGCTCTGGAAACACCATATATTTT.

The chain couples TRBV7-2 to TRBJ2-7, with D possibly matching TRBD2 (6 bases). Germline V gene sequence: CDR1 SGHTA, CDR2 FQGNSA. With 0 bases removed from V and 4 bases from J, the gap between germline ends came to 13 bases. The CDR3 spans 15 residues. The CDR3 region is CASSLAGGPLYEQYF. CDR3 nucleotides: TGTGCCAGCAGCTTAGCGGGAGGCCCCTTATACGAGCAGTACTTC. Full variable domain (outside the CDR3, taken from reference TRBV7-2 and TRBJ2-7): GAGVSQSPSNKVTEKGKDVELRCDPISGHTALYWYRQSLGQGLEFLIYFQGNSAPDKSGLPSDRFSAERTGGSVSTLTIQRTQQEDSAVYLCASSLAGGPLYEQYFGPGTRLTVT.

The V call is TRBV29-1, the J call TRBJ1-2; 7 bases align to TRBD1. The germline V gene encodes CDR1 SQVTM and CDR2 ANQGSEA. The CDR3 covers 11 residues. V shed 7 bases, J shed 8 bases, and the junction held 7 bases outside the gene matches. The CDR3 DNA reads TGCAGCGCTGACAGGGTCGGGGGCTACACCTTC. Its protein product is CSADRVGGYTF.

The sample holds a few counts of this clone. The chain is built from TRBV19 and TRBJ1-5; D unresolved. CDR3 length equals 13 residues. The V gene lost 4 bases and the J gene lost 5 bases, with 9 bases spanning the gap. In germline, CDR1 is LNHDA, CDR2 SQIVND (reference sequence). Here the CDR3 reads CASSRVTYQPQHF. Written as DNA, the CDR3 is TGTGCCAGTAGTAGAGTCACGTATCAGCCCCAGCATTTT. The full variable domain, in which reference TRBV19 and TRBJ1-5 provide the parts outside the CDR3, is DGGITQSPKYLFRKEGQNVTLSCEQNLNHDAMYWYRQDPGQGLRLIYYSQIVNDFQKGDIAEGYSVSREKKESFPLTVTSAQKNPTAFYLCASSRVTYQPQHFGDGTRLSIL.

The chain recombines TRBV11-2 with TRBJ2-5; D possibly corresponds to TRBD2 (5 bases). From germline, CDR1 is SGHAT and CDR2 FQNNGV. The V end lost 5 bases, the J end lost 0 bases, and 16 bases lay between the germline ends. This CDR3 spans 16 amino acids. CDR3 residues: CASSLGAATYQETQYF. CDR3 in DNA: TGTGCCAGCAGCCTGGGAGCGGCGACGTACCAAGAGACCCAGTACTTC.

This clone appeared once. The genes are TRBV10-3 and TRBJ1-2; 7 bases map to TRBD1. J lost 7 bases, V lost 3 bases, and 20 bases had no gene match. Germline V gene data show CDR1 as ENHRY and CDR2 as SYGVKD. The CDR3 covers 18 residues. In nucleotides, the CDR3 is TGTGCCATCAGTGAATCCGCGTCCGGCAGAGACAGGGTTGGTGGCTACACCTTC. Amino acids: CAISESASGRDRVGGYTF.

The CDR3 here is CASSPGGSDEKLFF. The DNA for the CDR3 is TGTGCCAGCAGCCCAGGGGGTAGTGACGAAAAACTGTTTTTT. The V gene is TRBV5-5, the J gene TRBJ1-4; 7 bases fit TRBD1. The trim removed 4 bases at V and 8 bases at J, leaving 8 bases unmatched. Germline V gives CDR1 SGHKS, CDR2 YYEKEE (reference sequence). The CDR3 has 14 amino acids.

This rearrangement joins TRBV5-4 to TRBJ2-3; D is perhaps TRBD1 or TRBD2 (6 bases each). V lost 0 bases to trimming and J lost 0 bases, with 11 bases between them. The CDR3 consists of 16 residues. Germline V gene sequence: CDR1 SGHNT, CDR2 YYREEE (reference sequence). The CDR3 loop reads CASSLAGGRSTDTQYF. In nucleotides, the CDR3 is TGTGCCAGCAGCTTGGCCGGGGGCCGTAGCACAGATACGCAGTATTTT. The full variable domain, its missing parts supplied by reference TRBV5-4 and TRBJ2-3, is ETGVTQSPTHLIKTRGQQVTLRCSSQSGHNTVSWYQQALGQGPQFIFQYYREEENGRGNFPPRFSGLQFPNYSSELNVNALELDDSALYLCASSLAGGRSTDTQYFGPGTRLTVL.

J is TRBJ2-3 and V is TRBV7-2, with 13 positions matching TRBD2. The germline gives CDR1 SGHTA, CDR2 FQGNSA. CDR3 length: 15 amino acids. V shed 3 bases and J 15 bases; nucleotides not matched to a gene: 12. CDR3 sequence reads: CASSFGLGLAGVAYF. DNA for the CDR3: TGTGCCAGCAGCTTCGGGCTCGGACTAGCGGGGGTCGCATATTTT.

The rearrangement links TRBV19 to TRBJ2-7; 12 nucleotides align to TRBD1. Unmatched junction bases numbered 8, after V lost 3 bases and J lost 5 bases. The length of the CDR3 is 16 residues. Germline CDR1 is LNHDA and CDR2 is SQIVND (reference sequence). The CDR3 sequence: CASSMGTGGLVHEQYF. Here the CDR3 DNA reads TGTGCCAGTAGTATGGGGACAGGGGGCTTGGTACACGAGCAGTACTTC.